The 31 T cell receptor beta chains in this list originate from one sample, sequenced in a study of cytomegalovirus exposure and HLA in healthy donors. It was with 60 Vbeta and 13 Jbeta primers that the PCR ran. Repertoires were generated with immunoSEQ multiplex PCR, while TCRdb's copy carries only in-frame clones and drops some. The sample holds over 150,000 clones, around 85% seen once. The material sequenced was PBMCs. The source is a man aged 40-49 years in good health and CMV-seronegative.

V is TRBV15 and J is TRBJ2-1; the D gene is possibly TRBD1 (5 bases). The CDR3 is made up of 17 amino acids. Looked up from germline, CDR1 is LNHNV and CDR2 is YYDKDF (reference sequence). V was trimmed by 4 bases and J by 4 bases, leaving 20 bases between them. CDR3 protein: CATSKELGPPPYNEQFF. Written as DNA, the CDR3 is TGTGCCACCAGCAAGGAACTGGGGCCCCCTCCTTACAATGAGCAGTTCTTC.

The rearrangement joins TRBV4-1 to TRBJ2-3, with 8 positions matching TRBD2. The CDR3 consists of 16 residues. The ends lost 8 bases at V and 2 bases at J; junction bases unmatched: 12. The germline CDR1 and CDR2 sequences are MGHRA and YSYEKL. The CDR3 loop reads CASVKESGGATDTQYF. CDR3 DNA: TGCGCCAGCGTGAAGGAGTCGGGGGGGGCCACAGATACGCAGTATTTT.

The chain uses TRBV11-1 and TRBJ2-7, with 9 bases fitting TRBD1. The CDR3 loop spans 15 amino acids. V trimming: 1 base; J trimming: 5 bases; junction bases outside the gene matches: 6. Germline assignment: CDR1 SGHAT and CDR2 FQDESV (reference sequence). CDR3 DNA sequence: TGTGCCAGCAGCTTAGGGGACAGGGCTTTTAACGAGCAGTACTTC. Its translation: CASSLGDRAFNEQYF.

The rearrangement joins TRBV7-3 to TRBJ2-1; 13 bases align to TRBD2. The CDR3 runs to 15 residues. CDR1 is SGHTA, CDR2 FQGTGA, per germline. After removal of 5 bases from V and 12 bases from J, the junction contained 10 bases not matched to a gene. The CDR3 DNA follows: TGTGCCAGCAGCGCACGGGCCGGACTAGCGGGGGCGCAGTTCTTC. It encodes CASSARAGLAGAQFF.

This rearrangement joins TRBV7-2 to TRBJ2-3; possible D gene TRBD2, 5 bases. Trimming left V 5 bases short and J 1 base short, with 10 bases between. CDR3 size: 14 residues. The germline CDR1 and CDR2 sequences are SGHTA and FQGNSA. This chain's CDR3 is CASSHGVGTDTQYF. The CDR3 DNA reads TGTGCCAGCAGCCACGGGGTCGGCACAGATACGCAGTATTTT.

The V and J genes are TRBV4-1 and TRBJ1-1, with D hard to call. Germline assignment: CDR1 MGHRA and CDR2 YSYEKL. V was clipped by 0 bases and J by 2 bases, with 16 bases between them. CDR3 size: 17 residues. Here the CDR3 reads CASSQDSGGRSNTEAFF. The CDR3 DNA reads TGCGCCAGCAGCCAAGATAGTGGCGGGCGCTCAAACACTGAAGCTTTCTTT.

The V gene is TRBV19, the J gene TRBJ2-7, with 9 bases matching TRBD1. V lost 5 bases, J lost 4 bases, and 9 bases stayed unmatched. The CDR3 covers 15 residues. Germline CDR1 reads LNHDA; CDR2 reads SQIVND (reference sequence). The CDR3 here is CASSPFGGTGYEQYF. The DNA for the CDR3 is TGTGCCAGTAGTCCATTTGGGGGGACAGGGTACGAGCAGTACTTC.

This chain joins TRBV18 and TRBJ1-5, with a weak D call TRBD1 (5 bases). This CDR3 region has 15 residues. V lost 6 bases to trimming and J lost 4 bases, with 16 bases between them. Germline CDR1 reads KGHSH; CDR2 reads LQKENI. CDR3 sequence: CASSGGAGGNQPQHF. The CDR3 DNA follows: TGTGCCAGCTCGGGGGGAGCCGGGGGGAATCAGCCCCAGCATTTT.

The CDR3 spells CASSDLDRDTGEQFF. CDR3 DNA sequence: TGTGCCAGCAGTGACTTAGACAGGGATACCGGTGAGCAGTTCTTC. The chain employs TRBV6-4 and TRBJ2-1; the match to TRBD1 covers 7 bases. Trimming took 1 base from V and 9 from J; bases not matched to a gene: 9. Looked up from germline, CDR1 is MRHNA and CDR2 is SNTAGT. There are 15 residues in the CDR3.

V and J are TRBV19 and TRBJ1-5, with D possibly being TRBD1 (5 bases). CDR3 length: 16 residues. Per the germline V gene, CDR1 is LNHDA and CDR2 is SQIVND (reference sequence). V was trimmed by 6 bases and J by 7 bases, leaving 22 bases between them. The CDR3 coding sequence is TGTGCCAGTAGCGACTTAGGGGTCGGGTTAGTACAGCCCCAGCATTTT. Translating it yields CASSDLGVGLVQPQHF.

The chain uses TRBV4-2 and TRBJ2-7; TRBD2 matches 9 bases. V was clipped by 0 bases and J by 0 bases; unmatched bases: 0. CDR3 size: 15 residues. CDR1 and CDR2 (germline): LGHNA, YNFKEQ. The CDR3 nucleotides read TGTGCCAGCAGCCAAGATAGCGGGGGCTCCTACGAGCAGTACTTC. Translation: CASSQDSGGSYEQYF.

The gene calls are TRBV7-3 and TRBJ2-2; no definite D call. With 3 bases removed from V and 5 bases from J, the gap between germline ends came to 13 bases. CDR1 is SGHTA, CDR2 FQGTGA, per germline. The CDR3 is made up of 15 amino acids. DNA of the CDR3: TGTGCCAGCAGCTTGGCTGCGGAAGGAACCGGGGAGCTGTTTTTT. This codes for CASSLAAEGTGELFF.

This clone was counted only a few times. The rearrangement joins TRBV4-1 to TRBJ1-1; 7 bases align to TRBD1. V trimming: 6 bases; J trimming: 1 base; junction bases outside the gene matches: 5. This CDR3 comprises 14 residues. Germline V gene lookup returns CDR1 MGHRA and CDR2 YSYEKL. This chain's CDR3 is CASRGQLKNTEAFF. The CDR3 DNA is TGCGCCAGCAGGGGACAGCTAAAGAACACTGAAGCTTTCTTT.

This rearrangement joins TRBV5-1 to TRBJ1-1; D is undetermined. Germline V CDR1 and CDR2: SGHRS, YFSETQ. This CDR3 has 13 residues. With 3 bases removed from V and 1 base from J, the gap between germline ends came to 7 bases. The CDR3 here is CASSSTRNTEAFF. Written as DNA, the CDR3 is TGCGCCAGCAGCTCCACTAGGAACACTGAAGCTTTCTTT.

This clone has a handful of counts. This sequence joins TRBV2 and TRBJ2-3; 7 nucleotides align to TRBD2. Germline CDR1 SNHLY, CDR2 FYNNEI. The length of the CDR3 is 17 residues. The ends lost 0 bases at V and 2 bases at J; junction bases unmatched: 8. The CDR3: CASSEAAGSGDTDTQYF. The CDR3 nucleotides read TGTGCCAGCAGTGAAGCGGCGGGCAGCGGGGACACAGATACGCAGTATTTT.

The rearrangement joins TRBV7-2 to TRBJ2-1; no clear D. The CDR3 has 13 residues. Germline V gene lookup returns CDR1 SGHTA and CDR2 FQGNSA. Trimming left V 4 bases short and J 5 bases short, with 9 bases between. CDR3 coding DNA: TGTGCCAGCAGCTCCACCGGAGACAATGAGCAGTTCTTC. This gives the protein CASSSTGDNEQFF.

V gene TRBV6-6 combines with J gene TRBJ1-3, with D tentatively TRBD1 (5 bases). Trimming pared 5 bases from V and 0 bases from J, leaving 14 bases between. Per germline, CDR1 MNHNY and CDR2 SVGAGI (reference sequence). The CDR3 has 16 residues. CDR3 nucleotide sequence: TGTGCCAGCAGTACCTCAAGACAGAACTCTGGAAACACCATATATTTT. Translating it yields CASSTSRQNSGNTIYF.

This clone was detected once. The chain employs TRBV5-1 and TRBJ2-3; D is perhaps TRBD2 (6 bases). Germline assignment: CDR1 SGHRS and CDR2 YFSETQ. The CDR3 is 16 residues long. The V gene lost 0 bases and the J gene lost 0 bases, with 11 bases spanning the gap. The CDR3 loop is CASSLGRGLSTDTQYF. For the CDR3, the DNA is TGCGCCAGCAGCTTGGGGCGGGGTCTAAGCACAGATACGCAGTATTTT.

The chain uses TRBV7-2 and TRBJ1-2; 11 nucleotides line up with TRBD1. Germline V gene lookup returns CDR1 SGHTA and CDR2 FQGNSA. The J segment lost 4 bases and the V segment lost 5 bases, leaving 6 bases of the junction unmatched. The CDR3 extends over 15 amino acids. The CDR3 spells CASSRTGTGGYGYTF. The CDR3 nucleotides read TGTGCCAGCAGCCGCACCGGGACAGGGGGCTATGGCTACACCTTC.

The chain is built from TRBV19 and TRBJ1-5, with TRBD1 as a possible D gene (6 bases). CDR3 length: 13 amino acids. The germline gives CDR1 LNHDA, CDR2 SQIVND (reference sequence). V was pared by 4 bases and J by 6 bases, with 10 bases between. The CDR3 loop reads CASSTRGFQPQHF. The DNA for the CDR3 is TGTGCCAGTAGTACCAGGGGTTTTCAGCCCCAGCATTTT.

The V and J genes are TRBV4-2 and TRBJ2-2; 7 bases line up with TRBD1. Germline V gene data show CDR1 as LGHNA and CDR2 as YNFKEQ. CDR3 length: 17 amino acids. Trimming at V came to 4 bases and at J to 4 bases, leaving 12 bases not matched to a gene. The CDR3 DNA follows: TGTGCCAGCAGCCCCCCAGGGGGTTCCGAGAGCACCGGGGAGCTGTTTTTT. This translates into CASSPPGGSESTGELFF.

This clone has a handful of counts. The chain is built from TRBV6-1 and TRBJ1-2; TRBD1 agrees at 8 bases. In germline, CDR1 is MNHNS, CDR2 SASEGT. The CDR3 contains 14 residues. V was pared by 7 bases and J by 7 bases, with 11 bases of the junction left unmatched. DNA for the CDR3: TGTGCCAGCAAGATGCCGGGACAGGAACGTGGCTACACCTTC. Translating it yields CASKMPGQERGYTF.

The chain recombines TRBV30 with TRBJ1-2; D is undetermined. Trimming removed 0 bases at V and 4 bases at J, with 9 bases between. CDR3 length: 13 residues. Germline CDR1 GTSNPN, CDR2 SVGIG (reference sequence). CDR3: CAWSVDTLYGYTF. For the CDR3, the DNA is TGTGCCTGGAGTGTAGACACCCTCTATGGCTACACCTTC.

This chain joins TRBV25-1 and TRBJ2-3, with D hard to call. Looked up from germline, CDR1 is MGHDK and CDR2 is SYGVNS. The CDR3 spans 12 residues. V gave up 0 bases and J gave up 6 bases, with 4 bases separating them. The CDR3 sequence is CASSEYMDTQYF. CDR3 nucleotide sequence: TGTGCCAGCAGTGAATATATGGATACGCAGTATTTT.

V usage is TRBV4-1 and J usage is TRBJ1-5; TRBD1 agrees at 9 bases. After removal of 0 bases from V and 7 bases from J, the junction contained 7 bases not matched to a gene. CDR1 and CDR2 from the germline V gene are MGHRA and YSYEKL. This CDR3 region has 16 residues. Written as DNA, the CDR3 is TGCGCCAGCAGCCAAGAGTTGGGACAGGGAGGACAGCCCCAGCATTTT. It specifies CASSQELGQGGQPQHF.

The chain's CDR3 is CASSSNNGGEQFF. The CDR3 DNA is TGTGCCAGTAGCTCCAATAACGGGGGTGAGCAGTTCTTC. This chain links TRBV19 with TRBJ2-1; D is perhaps TRBD2 (6 bases). The CDR3 spans 13 residues. Per germline, CDR1 LNHDA and CDR2 SQIVND (reference sequence). The V and J ends lost 6 bases and 9 bases respectively, with 15 bases between them.

This chain connects TRBV9 to TRBJ2-3, with TRBD2 identical over 11 bases. This CDR3 has 16 residues. The V and J ends lost 5 bases and 4 bases, in that order; junction bases with no gene match: 9. Germline CDR1 is SGDLS and CDR2 is YYNGEE. The CDR3 coding sequence is TGTGCCAGCAGGGCCTATAGCGGGGGGGAAGCAGATACGCAGTATTTT. This encodes CASRAYSGGEADTQYF.

The CDR3 loop reads CASSEALGQINEQFF. CDR3 coding DNA: TGTGCCAGCAGTGAAGCATTGGGCCAGATCAATGAGCAGTTCTTC. The chain links TRBV2 to TRBJ2-1, with D unclear. V was trimmed by 0 bases and J by 6 bases, leaving 12 bases between them. Germline V lookup: CDR1 SNHLY, CDR2 FYNNEI. The length of the CDR3 is 15 residues.

The V gene is TRBV7-3, the J gene TRBJ2-6; TRBD1 aligns across 11 bases. The CDR3 extends over 15 amino acids. Germline assignment: CDR1 SGHTA and CDR2 FQGTGA. The ends lost 5 bases at V and 12 bases at J; junction bases unmatched: 9. CDR3 residues: CASSLEGQGAGVLTF. The CDR3 nucleotides are TGTGCCAGCAGCCTAGAAGGACAGGGGGCCGGCGTCCTGACTTTC.

This clone was seen only once. This chain links TRBV21-1 with TRBJ2-1; no DNA check was done on the table's D call, TRBD2. TRBV21-1 is flagged as a pseudogene. There are 17 residues in the CDR3. CDR3 DNA sequence: TGTGCCAGCAGCAAAGTTACTAGCGGGGGGAGGTGCAATGAGCAGTTCTTC. It specifies CASSKVTSGGRCNEQFF.

The gene calls are TRBV5-5 and TRBJ2-1, with D perhaps TRBD2 (7 bases). The CDR3 has 14 residues. Germline V gene lookup returns CDR1 SGHKS and CDR2 YYEKEE (reference sequence). The ends were cut back, 0 bases at V and 9 bases at J, with 13 bases in the middle. The CDR3 bases are TGTGCCAGCAGCTTGGGGGGGGGCCTCGGTGAGCAGTTCTTC. Encoded protein: CASSLGGGLGEQFF.